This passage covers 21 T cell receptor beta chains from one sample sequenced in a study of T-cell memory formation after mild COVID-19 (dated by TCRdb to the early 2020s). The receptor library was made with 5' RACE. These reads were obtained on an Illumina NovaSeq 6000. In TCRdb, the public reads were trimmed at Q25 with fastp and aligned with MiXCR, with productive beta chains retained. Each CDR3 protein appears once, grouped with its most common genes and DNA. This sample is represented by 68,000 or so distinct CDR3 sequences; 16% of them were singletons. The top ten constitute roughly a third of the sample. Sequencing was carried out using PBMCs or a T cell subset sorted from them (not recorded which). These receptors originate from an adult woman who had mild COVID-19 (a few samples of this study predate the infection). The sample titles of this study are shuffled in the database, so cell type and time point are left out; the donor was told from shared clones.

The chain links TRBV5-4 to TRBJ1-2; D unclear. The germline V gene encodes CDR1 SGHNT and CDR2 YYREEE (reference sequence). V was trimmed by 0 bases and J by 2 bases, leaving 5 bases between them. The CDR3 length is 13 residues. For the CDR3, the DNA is TGTGCCAGCAGCTTGGGCGAGAACTATGGCTACACCTTC. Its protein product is CASSLGENYGYTF. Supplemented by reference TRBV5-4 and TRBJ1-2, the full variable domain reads ETGVTQSPTHLIKTRGQQVTLRCSSQSGHNTVSWYQQALGQGPQFIFQYYREEENGRGNFPPRFSGLQFPNYSSELNVNALELDDSALYLCASSLGENYGYTFGSGTRLTVV.

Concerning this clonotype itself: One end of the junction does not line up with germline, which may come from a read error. The CDR3 DNA is TGTGCCAGCATCTTAACCGGGACGGATCTTTCCTACGAGCAGTACTTC. It specifies CASILTGTDLSYEQYF. The V gene is TRBV7-9, the J gene TRBJ2-7; D may be TRBD1 or TRBD2 (5 bases each). The V gene's germline CDR1 is SEHNR and CDR2 FQNEAQ (reference sequence). The CDR3 is 16 residues long.

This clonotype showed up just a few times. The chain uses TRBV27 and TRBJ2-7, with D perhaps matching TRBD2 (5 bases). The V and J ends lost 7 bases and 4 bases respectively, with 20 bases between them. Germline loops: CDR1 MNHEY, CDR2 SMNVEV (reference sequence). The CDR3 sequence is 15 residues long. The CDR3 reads CASISPRGTTYEQYF. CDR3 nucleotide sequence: TGTGCCAGCATCTCCCCCCGGGGAACCACTTACGAGCAGTACTTC.

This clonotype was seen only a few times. For the CDR3, the DNA is TGCGCCAGCAGCCATACAGGGGGCACTGAAGCTTTCTTT. Translation gives CASSHTGGTEAFF. This chain connects TRBV4-1 to TRBJ1-1, with TRBD1 matching 8 bases. The germline V gene has CDR1 MGHRA and CDR2 YSYEKL. The J segment lost 4 bases and the V segment lost 3 bases, leaving 1 base of the junction unmatched. This CDR3 contains 13 residues.

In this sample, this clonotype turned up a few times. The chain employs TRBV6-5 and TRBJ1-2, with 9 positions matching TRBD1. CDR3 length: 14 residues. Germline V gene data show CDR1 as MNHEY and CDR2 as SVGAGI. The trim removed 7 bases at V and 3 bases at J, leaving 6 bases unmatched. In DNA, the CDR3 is TGTGCCAGCACCCCGGGACAGGGTCACTATGGCTACACCTTC. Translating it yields CASTPGQGHYGYTF.

CDR3 in amino acids: CASSFDYVGAGQETQYF. CDR3 coding DNA: TGTGCCAGCAGCTTCGACTACGTGGGAGCGGGTCAAGAGACCCAGTACTTC. The rearrangement joins TRBV7-9 to TRBJ2-5, with D possibly being TRBD2 (6 bases). Between the trimmed V and J ends, which lost 3 bases and 2 bases, there was a span of 19 bases. The CDR3 contains 17 residues. In germline, CDR1 is SEHNR, CDR2 FQNEAQ (reference sequence).

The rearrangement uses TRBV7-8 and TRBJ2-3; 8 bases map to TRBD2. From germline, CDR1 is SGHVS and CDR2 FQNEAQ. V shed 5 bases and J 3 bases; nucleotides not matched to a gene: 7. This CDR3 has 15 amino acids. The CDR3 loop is CASSPPGLETDTQYF. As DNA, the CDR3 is TGTGCCAGCAGCCCTCCGGGACTAGAGACAGATACGCAGTATTTT.

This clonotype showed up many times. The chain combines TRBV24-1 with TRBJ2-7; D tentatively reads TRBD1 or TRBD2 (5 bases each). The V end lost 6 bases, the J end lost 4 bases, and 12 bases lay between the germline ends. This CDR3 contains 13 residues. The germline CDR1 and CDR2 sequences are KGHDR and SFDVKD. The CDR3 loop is CATSPRGSYEQYF. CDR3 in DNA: TGTGCCACCAGTCCCCGGGGCTCGTACGAGCAGTACTTC.

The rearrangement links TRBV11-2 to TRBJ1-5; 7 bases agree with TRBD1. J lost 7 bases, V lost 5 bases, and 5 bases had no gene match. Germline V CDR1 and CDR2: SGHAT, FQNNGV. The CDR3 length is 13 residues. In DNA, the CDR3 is TGTGCCAGCAGCATAACAGGGGAACAGCCCCAGCATTTT. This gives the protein CASSITGEQPQHF.

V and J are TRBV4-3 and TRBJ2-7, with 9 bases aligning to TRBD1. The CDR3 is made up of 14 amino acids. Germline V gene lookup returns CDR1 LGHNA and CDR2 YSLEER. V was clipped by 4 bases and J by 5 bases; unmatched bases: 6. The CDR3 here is CASSRSQGADEQYF. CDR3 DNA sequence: TGCGCCAGCAGCCGGTCACAGGGGGCCGACGAGCAGTACTTC.

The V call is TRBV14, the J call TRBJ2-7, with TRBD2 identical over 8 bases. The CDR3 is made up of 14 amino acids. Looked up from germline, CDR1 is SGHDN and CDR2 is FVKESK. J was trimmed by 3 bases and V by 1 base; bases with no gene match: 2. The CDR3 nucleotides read TGTGCCAGCAGCCAAGGCGGGAGGATCTACGAGCAGTACTTC. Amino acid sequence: CASSQGGRIYEQYF.

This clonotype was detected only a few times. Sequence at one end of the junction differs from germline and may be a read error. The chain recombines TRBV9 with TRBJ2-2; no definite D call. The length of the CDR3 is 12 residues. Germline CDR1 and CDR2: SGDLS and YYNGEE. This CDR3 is CASSANTGELFF. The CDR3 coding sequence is TGTGCCAGCAGCGCTAACACCGGTGAGCTGTTTTTT.

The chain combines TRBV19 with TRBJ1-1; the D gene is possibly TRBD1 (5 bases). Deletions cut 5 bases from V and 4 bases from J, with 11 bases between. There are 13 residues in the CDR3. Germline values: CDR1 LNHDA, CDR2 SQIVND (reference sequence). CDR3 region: CASSPRAGTEAFF. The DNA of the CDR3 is TGTGCCAGTAGTCCCAGGGCCGGCACTGAAGCTTTCTTT.

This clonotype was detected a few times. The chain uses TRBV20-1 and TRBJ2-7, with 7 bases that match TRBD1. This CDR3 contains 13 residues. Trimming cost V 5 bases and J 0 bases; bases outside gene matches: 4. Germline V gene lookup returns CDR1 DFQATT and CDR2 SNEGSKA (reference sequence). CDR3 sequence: CSARRQGSYEQYF. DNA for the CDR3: TGCAGTGCTCGACGACAGGGCTCCTACGAGCAGTACTTC.

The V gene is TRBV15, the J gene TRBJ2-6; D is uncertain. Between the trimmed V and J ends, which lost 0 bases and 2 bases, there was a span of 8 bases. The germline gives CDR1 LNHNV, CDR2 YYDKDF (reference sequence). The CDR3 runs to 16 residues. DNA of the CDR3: TGTGCCACCAGCAGAGATTTTGAAGCTGGGGCCAACGTCCTGACTTTC. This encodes CATSRDFEAGANVLTF.

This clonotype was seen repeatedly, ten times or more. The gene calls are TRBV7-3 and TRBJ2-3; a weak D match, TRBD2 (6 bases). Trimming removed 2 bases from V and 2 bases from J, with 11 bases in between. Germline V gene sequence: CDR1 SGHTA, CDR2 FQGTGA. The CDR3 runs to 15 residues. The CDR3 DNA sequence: TGTGCCAGCAGCTTATGGGCTAGCGACACAGATACGCAGTATTTT. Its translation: CASSLWASDTDTQYF.

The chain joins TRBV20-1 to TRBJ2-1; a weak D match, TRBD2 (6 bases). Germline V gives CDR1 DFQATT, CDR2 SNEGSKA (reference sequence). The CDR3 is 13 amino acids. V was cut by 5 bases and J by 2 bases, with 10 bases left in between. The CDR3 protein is CSALWTTYNEQFF. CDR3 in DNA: TGCAGTGCTCTCTGGACTACCTACAATGAGCAGTTCTTC.

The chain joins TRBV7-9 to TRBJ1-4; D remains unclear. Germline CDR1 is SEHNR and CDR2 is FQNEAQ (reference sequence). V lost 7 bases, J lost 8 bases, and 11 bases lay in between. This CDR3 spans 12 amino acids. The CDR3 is CASTVGGEKLFF. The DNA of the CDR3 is TGTGCCAGCACGGTAGGAGGCGAAAAACTGTTTTTT.

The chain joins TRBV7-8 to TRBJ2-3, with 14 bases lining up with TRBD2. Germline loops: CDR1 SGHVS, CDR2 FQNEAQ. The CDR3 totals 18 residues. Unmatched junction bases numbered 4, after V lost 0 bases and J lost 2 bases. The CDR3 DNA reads TGTGCCAGCAGCTTAGCCAGGGGACTAGCGGGAGCCACAGATACGCAGTATTTT. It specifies CASSLARGLAGATDTQYF.

CDR3 bases: TGTGCCAGCAGTTTAGACACCACGAACACCGGGGAGCTGTTTTTT. Its protein product is CASSLDTTNTGELFF. J is TRBJ2-2 and V is TRBV28; D uncertain. The CDR3 has 15 residues. The V end was cut by 2 bases, the J end by 0 bases, with 7 bases between. Germline V gene data show CDR1 as MDHEN and CDR2 as SYDVKM.

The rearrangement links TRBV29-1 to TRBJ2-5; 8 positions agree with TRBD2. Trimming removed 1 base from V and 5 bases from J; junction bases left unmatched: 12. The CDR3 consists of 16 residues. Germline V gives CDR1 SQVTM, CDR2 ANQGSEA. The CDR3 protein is CSVEAVGRALIETQYF. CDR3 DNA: TGCAGCGTTGAAGCGGTCGGGAGGGCTCTAATTGAGACCCAGTACTTC.